The 16 T cell receptor beta chains given below trace back to one sample, sequenced in a study of T-cell memory formation after mild COVID-19. Via MiXCR, TCRdb re-called the 5' RACE reads, giving one row per CDR3 protein. The sample contains roughly 370,000 distinct CDR3 sequences, 15% to 20% of which appear only once. Sequencing was done on a sample of PBMCs or a T cell subset sorted from them (not recorded which). The receptor set was obtained from a young man who had mild COVID-19 (a few samples of this study predate the infection). Cell type and time point are not known.

This clonotype was counted many times. V is TRBV5-6 and J is TRBJ2-1; 7 bases match TRBD1. This CDR3 contains 13 residues. Trimming cost V 2 bases and J 6 bases; bases outside gene matches: 2. From germline, CDR1 is SGHDT and CDR2 YYEEEE. DNA for the CDR3: TGTGCCAGCAGCTTCGGGACAGTCAATGAGCAGTTCTTC. Protein product: CASSFGTVNEQFF.

The DNA of the CDR3 is TGCAGTGCCCCGGGGTCAGTGGACACTGAAGCTTTCTTT. Translation gives CSAPGSVDTEAFF. This sequence joins TRBV20-1 and TRBJ1-1; D not resolved. V lost 6 bases and J lost 3, with 14 bases in between. CDR1 and CDR2 (germline): DFQATT, SNEGSKA (reference sequence). The CDR3 runs to 13 residues.

The V and J genes are TRBV6-2 or TRBV6-3 and TRBJ2-3; tentative D call: TRBD2 (5 bases). The CDR3 totals 15 residues. Germline assignment: CDR1 MNHEY and CDR2 SVGEGT. V dropped 6 bases and J dropped 3 bases, with 16 bases sitting between them. CDR3 protein: CASSPGRVRTDTQYF. CDR3 DNA sequence: TGTGCCAGCAGCCCCGGGCGGGTGAGGACAGATACGCAGTATTTT.

The gene calls are TRBV10-3 and TRBJ1-1; 10 bases match TRBD1. The germline CDR1 and CDR2 sequences are ENHRY and SYGVKD. The CDR3 sequence is 15 residues long. J was trimmed by 3 bases and V by 8 bases; bases with no gene match: 9. CDR3 in amino acids: CAIGGQGVRDTEAFF. In nucleotides, the CDR3 is TGTGCCATCGGTGGACAGGGGGTACGGGACACTGAAGCTTTCTTT.

This clonotype came up a few times. V gene TRBV5-8 combines with J gene TRBJ1-1; D is ambiguous. In germline, CDR1 is SGHTS, CDR2 YDEGEE. The CDR3 has 12 amino acids. Trimming pared 6 bases from V and 8 bases from J, leaving 14 bases between. CDR3 DNA: TGTGCCAGCACCTCCCACATTTACGAAGCTTTCTTT. It translates to CASTSHIYEAFF.

This chain connects TRBV5-1 to TRBJ2-1; the match to TRBD2 covers 10 bases. The germline V gene has CDR1 SGHRS and CDR2 YFSETQ. The CDR3 is made up of 16 amino acids. The V and J ends lost 0 bases and 4 bases, in that order; junction bases with no gene match: 4. As DNA, the CDR3 is TGCGCCAGCAGCTTGGCCCCAGCGGGGGGGTACAATGAGCAGTTCTTC. Protein: CASSLAPAGGYNEQFF.

The sample holds a few counts of this clonotype. The rearrangement joins TRBV4-3 to TRBJ2-2; D not certain. Germline V gene data show CDR1 as LGHNA and CDR2 as YSLEER. The V gene lost 0 bases and the J gene lost 7 bases, with 12 bases spanning the gap. The CDR3 loop spans 15 amino acids. The CDR3 nucleotides are TGCGCCAGCAGCCAAGATCATACTGGGTACGGGGAGCTGTTTTTT. Its protein product is CASSQDHTGYGELFF.

This clonotype was observed many times. The chain links TRBV20-1 to TRBJ1-5; 8 bases agree with TRBD1. Germline trimming cut 0 bases from V and 0 bases from J; bases unmatched to any gene: 16. The germline V gene has CDR1 DFQATT and CDR2 SNEGSKA (reference sequence). There are 20 residues in the CDR3. Here the CDR3 DNA reads TGCAGTGCTAGAGAGCCCGCCACGGACAGGGTAGGGTATAGCAATCAGCCCCAGCATTTT. Its protein product is CSAREPATDRVGYSNQPQHF.

The sample holds a few counts of this clonotype. This chain links TRBV6-2 or TRBV6-3 with TRBJ1-5; no clear D gene. The germline CDR1 and CDR2 sequences are MNHEY and SVGEGT. The CDR3 totals 14 residues. V lost 2 bases and J lost 4, with 9 bases in between. The CDR3 spells CASSYLDQNQPQHF. The CDR3 DNA reads TGTGCCAGCAGTTACCTGGACCAAAATCAGCCCCAGCATTTT.

The chain joins TRBV29-1 to TRBJ2-3; tentative D call: TRBD1 (7 bases). Germline CDR1 reads SQVTM; CDR2 reads ANQGSEA. Trimming cost V 4 bases and J 1 base, with 27 bases left between them. The CDR3 loop spans 19 amino acids. CDR3 nucleotide sequence: TGCAGCGTTGCCGGGGGAAATGGACAGGCGCATTCAGGCACAGATACGCAGTATTTT. Translated, it gives CSVAGGNGQAHSGTDTQYF.

This clonotype was counted between two and nine times. This chain links TRBV6-5 with TRBJ1-2; TRBD1 might be the D (6 bases). CDR3 size: 13 residues. Looked up from germline, CDR1 is MNHEY and CDR2 is SVGAGI. V dropped 0 bases and J dropped 8 bases, with 10 bases sitting between them. CDR3 DNA: TGTGCCAGCAGTTACTCGGGGGCGATAGGCTACACCTTC. The encoded protein is CASSYSGAIGYTF.

The table lists this clonotype with a few counts. The chain has TRBV28 and TRBJ1-5; 8 nucleotides match TRBD1. CDR1 MDHEN and CDR2 SYDVKM come from the germline V gene. The CDR3 totals 14 residues. Trimming took 7 bases from V and 1 from J; bases not matched to a gene: 3. CDR3 sequence (DNA): TGTGCCAGCACCGACAGGGGCAGCAATCAGCCCCAGCATTTT. This codes for CASTDRGSNQPQHF.

This clonotype showed up just a few times. This chain links TRBV29-1 with TRBJ2-1; TRBD1 matches at 8 bases. Germline trimming cut 6 bases from V and 8 bases from J; bases unmatched to any gene: 6. The germline gives CDR1 SQVTM, CDR2 ANQGSEA. The CDR3 is 12 residues long. CDR3 in DNA: TGCAGCGTGGGAGCAGGGGGCGATGAGCAGTTCTTC. This gives the protein CSVGAGGDEQFF.

V usage is TRBV19 and J usage is TRBJ2-4; TRBD1 matches 10 bases. Germline assignment: CDR1 LNHDA and CDR2 SQIVND (reference sequence). This CDR3 comprises 18 residues. Trimming took 9 bases from V and 0 from J; bases not matched to a gene: 14. CDR3 coding DNA: TGTGCCAGCTCTACCTGGGACAGGGGAACGATAGCCAAAAACATTCAGTACTTC. This codes for CASSTWDRGTIAKNIQYF. Combining the CDR3 with reference TRBV19 and TRBJ2-4 gives the whole variable domain DGGITQSPKYLFRKEGQNVTLSCEQNLNHDAMYWYRQDPGQGLRLIYYSQIVNDFQKGDIAEGYSVSREKKESFPLTVTSAQKNPTAFYLCASSTWDRGTIAKNIQYFGAGTRLSVL.

The chain has TRBV29-1 and TRBJ2-3, with TRBD1 matching over 10 bases. The V and J ends lost 7 bases and 4 bases, in that order; junction bases with no gene match: 8. Germline CDR1 and CDR2: SQVTM and ANQGSEA. The CDR3 covers 14 residues. The CDR3 DNA sequence: TGCAGCGCGGGGACAGGGGTTATTGCAGATACGCAGTATTTT. It codes for CSAGTGVIADTQYF.

J is TRBJ2-1 and V is TRBV3-1; tentatively, D is TRBD2 (5 bases). The germline gives CDR1 LGHDT, CDR2 YNNKEL (reference sequence). With 1 base removed from V and 4 bases from J, the gap between germline ends came to 11 bases. The CDR3 runs to 15 residues. CDR3: CASSQGEGLYNEQFF. CDR3 DNA: TGTGCCAGCAGCCAAGGGGAAGGACTGTACAATGAGCAGTTCTTC.